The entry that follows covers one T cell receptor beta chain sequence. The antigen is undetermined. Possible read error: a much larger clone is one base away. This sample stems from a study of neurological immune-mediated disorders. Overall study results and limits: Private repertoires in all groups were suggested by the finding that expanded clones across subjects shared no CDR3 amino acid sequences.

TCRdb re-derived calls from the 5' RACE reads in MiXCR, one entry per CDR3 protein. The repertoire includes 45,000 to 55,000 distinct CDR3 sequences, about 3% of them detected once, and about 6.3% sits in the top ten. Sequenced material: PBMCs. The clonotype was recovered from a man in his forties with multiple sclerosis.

The CDR3 here is CASSAKGNEQFF. CDR3 in DNA: TGTGCCAGCAGCGCGAAGGGGAATGAGCAGTTCTTC. J is TRBJ2-1 and V is TRBV12-3 or TRBV12-4, with TRBD1 as a possible D gene (5 bases). V lost 6 bases to trimming and J lost 7 bases, with 10 bases between them. This CDR3 has 12 amino acids.